These 15 T cell receptor beta chains originate from one sample sequenced in a study of OX40 agonist ivuxolimab in advanced cancers. Using immunoSEQ multiplex PCR, the repertoire was profiled, and TCRdb retains in-frame clones only, with some absent. The repertoire consists of about 19,000 clones, with nearly 70% occurring once and the leading ten covering about 13%. Sequences were derived from CD4+ or CD8+ T cells sorted from blood, sampled in a trial of the OX40 agonist ivuxolimab. These receptors originate from an adult with an advanced solid tumor such as melanoma, head and neck, liver or kidney cancer.

The chain joins TRBV4-1 to TRBJ2-3; weak D call: TRBD1 (5 bases). From germline, CDR1 is MGHRA and CDR2 YSYEKL. V was clipped by 0 bases and J by 6 bases, with 25 bases between them. The CDR3 consists of 19 residues. The CDR3 reads CASSQDFDSVFRRMDTQYF. DNA of the CDR3: TGCGCCAGCAGCCAAGATTTCGACAGTGTTTTCCGTCGGATGGATACGCAGTATTTT.

The table lists this clone with many counts. The gene calls are TRBV25-1 and TRBJ1-3; D gene uncertain. There are 11 residues in the CDR3. Germline assignment: CDR1 MGHDK and CDR2 SYGVNS. The V gene lost 3 bases and the J gene lost 9 bases, with 6 bases spanning the gap. CDR3 in amino acids: CASSEGFTIYF. In DNA form, the CDR3 reads TGTGCCAGCAGTGAGGGGTTCACCATATATTTT. The variable domain in full, with the rest retrieved from reference TRBV25-1 and TRBJ1-3, is EADIYQTPRYLVIGTGKKITLECSQTMGHDKMYWYQQDPGMELHLIHYSYGVNSTEKGDLSSESTVSRIRTEHFPLTLESARPSHTSQYLCASSEGFTIYFGEGSWLTVV.

This clone was counted a few times. J is TRBJ2-7 and V is TRBV4-1; D gene ambiguous. V was cut by 1 base and J by 0 bases, with 7 bases left in between. The CDR3 loop spans 14 amino acids. CDR1 and CDR2 from the germline V gene are MGHRA and YSYEKL. The CDR3 DNA reads TGCGCCAGCAGCCAAGGACACAGCTCCTACGAGCAGTACTTC. Translated: CASSQGHSSYEQYF.

This rearrangement joins TRBV7-9 to TRBJ2-7; possible D gene TRBD1, 6 bases. CDR1 and CDR2 from the germline V gene are SEHNR and FQNEAQ (reference sequence). This CDR3 region has 12 residues. Trimming stripped 5 bases from V and 4 bases from J, with 9 bases between. This CDR3 reads CASSPDRYEQYF. The CDR3 DNA reads TGTGCCAGCAGCCCGGACAGATACGAGCAGTACTTC.

This clone has only one observation. The chain couples TRBV27 to TRBJ2-3; maybe TRBD2 (5 bases). V was shortened by 6 bases and J by 0 bases, with 10 bases between the two germline ends. Germline loops: CDR1 MNHEY, CDR2 SMNVEV (reference sequence). This CDR3 comprises 14 residues. The CDR3 DNA sequence: TGTGCCAGCAGCTTCCGGGAAAGCACAGATACGCAGTATTTT. This codes for CASSFRESTDTQYF.

This sequence joins TRBV27 and TRBJ2-3; D is undetermined. Per the germline V gene, CDR1 is MNHEY and CDR2 is SMNVEV (reference sequence). CDR3 size: 16 residues. Trimming shortened V by 4 bases and J by 2 bases, and 16 bases separated the two germline ends. CDR3 DNA: TGTGCCAGCAGTTCCCCTCTTATGGGTCTCACAGATACGCAGTATTTT. This translates into CASSSPLMGLTDTQYF.

The chain joins TRBV4-1 to TRBJ2-2; 9 bases fit TRBD2. The CDR3 is made up of 16 amino acids. The ends lost 2 bases at V and 3 bases at J; junction bases unmatched: 4. Germline CDR1 reads MGHRA; CDR2 reads YSYEKL. This chain's CDR3 is CASSQTRLADTGELFF. The CDR3, as DNA: TGCGCCAGCAGCCAAACCAGACTAGCGGACACCGGGGAGCTGTTTTTT.

The J gene is TRBJ2-7, the V gene TRBV27; the D gene is possibly TRBD2 (6 bases). This CDR3 has 14 amino acids. The ends were cut back, 6 bases at V and 2 bases at J, with 14 bases in the middle. Per the germline V gene, CDR1 is MNHEY and CDR2 is SMNVEV (reference sequence). The CDR3 is CASRVVAGTYEQYF. The CDR3 DNA follows: TGTGCCAGCAGAGTTGTGGCGGGGACCTACGAGCAGTACTTC.

The chain uses TRBV9 and TRBJ2-3; TRBD1 or TRBD2 may be the D gene (5 bases each). Deletions cut 4 bases from V and 0 bases from J, with 15 bases between. Germline V gene data show CDR1 as SGDLS and CDR2 as YYNGEE. The CDR3 runs 16 residues. The CDR3 DNA follows: TGTGCCAGCAGCCACCACGGGGCGCCTAGCACAGATACGCAGTATTTT. Protein sequence: CASSHHGAPSTDTQYF.

CDR3 nucleotides: TGTGCCAGCAGCCAAGAGGCGACCTCCTACGAGCAGTACTTC. It encodes CASSQEATSYEQYF. The chain couples TRBV5-3 to TRBJ2-7; no firm D call. TRBV5-3 is recorded as an ORF, its role being uncertain. Trimming pared 8 bases from V and 0 bases from J, leaving 15 bases between. CDR3 length: 14 residues.

CDR3 sequence: CASSSQGNYGYTF. The CDR3 nucleotides read TGTGCCAGCAGCTCCCAGGGTAACTATGGCTACACCTTC. The chain employs TRBV5-6 and TRBJ1-2, with D maybe TRBD1 (5 bases). This CDR3 has 13 amino acids. Trimming shortened V by 3 bases and J by 1 base, and 7 bases separated the two germline ends. Germline CDR1 SGHDT, CDR2 YYEEEE. The entire variable domain, with the rest obtained from reference TRBV5-6 and TRBJ1-2, is as follows: DAGVTQSPTHLIKTRGQQVTLRCSPKSGHDTVSWYQQALGQGPQFIFQYYEEEERQRGNFPDRFSGHQFPNYSSELNVNALLLGDSALYLCASSSQGNYGYTFGSGTRLTVV.

This clone has only a few counts. V gene TRBV7-9 combines with J gene TRBJ2-5; D may correspond to TRBD1 or TRBD2 (5 bases each). The CDR3 runs 14 residues. V lost 3 bases to trimming and J lost 3 bases, with 11 bases between them. Germline V gene sequence: CDR1 SEHNR, CDR2 FQNEAQ (reference sequence). The CDR3 reads CASSLYQGEETQYF. The DNA of the CDR3 is TGTGCCAGCAGCTTGTACCAGGGAGAAGAGACCCAGTACTTC. The whole variable domain, remainder taken from reference TRBV7-9 and TRBJ2-5, is DTGVSQNPRHKITKRGQNVTFRCDPISEHNRLYWYRQTLGQGPEFLTYFQNEAQLEKSRLLSDRFSAERPKGSFSTLEIQRTEQGDSAMYLCASSLYQGEETQYFGPGTRLLVL.

The chain employs TRBV27 and TRBJ2-7; a possible D gene is TRBD2 (5 bases). In germline, CDR1 is MNHEY, CDR2 SMNVEV (reference sequence). V shed 6 bases and J shed 0 bases, with 15 bases lying between them. CDR3 length equals 15 residues. CDR3 in DNA: TGTGCCAGCAGCCTAACGGACGGAGGCTCCTACGAGCAGTACTTC. Protein: CASSLTDGGSYEQYF.

The rearrangement joins TRBV5-4 to TRBJ2-5, with 10 bases that match TRBD2. Trimming removed 0 bases from V and 5 bases from J; junction bases left unmatched: 10. CDR3 length: 17 amino acids. The germline CDR1 and CDR2 sequences are SGHNT and YYREEE (reference sequence). CDR3 coding DNA: TGTGCCAGCAGCTTGGATTCGGCTAGCGGGGGCGGGGAGACCCAGTACTTC. Protein product: CASSLDSASGGGETQYF.

The gene calls are TRBV6-6 and TRBJ2-2; 8 nucleotides match TRBD1. Germline V lookup: CDR1 MNHNY, CDR2 SVGAGI (reference sequence). This CDR3 comprises 14 residues. The V and J ends lost 8 bases and 4 bases, in that order; junction bases with no gene match: 6. The CDR3 DNA is TGTGCCAGCCAGGGGGCAGGGATCACCGGGGAGCTGTTTTTT. This sequence encodes CASQGAGITGELFF.